The 9 T cell receptor beta chains below all came from one sample that was sequenced in a study of blood T cell repertoires in COVID-19. Libraries were prepared by immunoSEQ multiplex PCR; TCRdb keeps only in-frame clonotypes and omits some of them. The table includes 120,000 or so clones, 80% detected once. The specimen was peripheral blood. The receptors were sampled from a man aged 65 to 79 with acute or convalescent COVID-19.

This clone is a singleton in its sample. The chain links TRBV5-4 to TRBJ2-7; TRBD2 matches at 10 bases. The germline V gene encodes CDR1 SGHNT and CDR2 YYREEE (reference sequence). The CDR3 length is 15 residues. V lost 4 bases and J lost 4; bases outside the gene matches: 8. The CDR3 nucleotides are TGTGCCAGCAGCAGGATGAGCGGGGGGGCGTACGAGCAGTACTTC. It specifies CASSRMSGGAYEQYF.

The chain uses TRBV2 and TRBJ2-2; possible D gene TRBD1, 5 bases. This CDR3 spans 15 amino acids. Deletions cut 2 bases from V and 6 bases from J, with 13 bases between. Germline CDR1 SNHLY, CDR2 FYNNEI. The CDR3 DNA reads as TGTGCCAGCAGTGAAAGTGACAGTGAGTCCGGGGAGCTGTTTTTT. Its translation is CASSESDSESGELFF.

Concerning this clone: The same CDR3 arises from other DNA sequences in this sample as well. V and J are TRBV6-1 and TRBJ1-3; D unclear. Between the trimmed V and J ends, which lost 3 bases and 0 bases, there was a span of 6 bases. Per germline, CDR1 MNHNS and CDR2 SASEGT. The CDR3 length is 14 residues. In nucleotides, the CDR3 is TGTGCCAGCAGTGACGGTATCTCTGGAAACACCATATATTTT. Translated, it gives CASSDGISGNTIYF.

The chain couples TRBV6-5 to TRBJ1-3; D not certain. V was cut by 8 bases and J by 0 bases, with 11 bases left in between. From germline, CDR1 is MNHEY and CDR2 SVGAGI. The CDR3 is made up of 14 amino acids. CDR3 bases: TGTGCCAGCGGAGACGGAAGCTCTGGAAACACCATATATTTT. Residues: CASGDGSSGNTIYF.

The chain combines TRBV7-8 with TRBJ1-5; 8 bases fit TRBD1. This CDR3 has 17 amino acids. Trimming took 1 base from V and 6 from J; bases not matched to a gene: 11. The germline CDR1 and CDR2 sequences are SGHVS and FQNEAQ. CDR3 sequence (DNA): TGTGCCAGCAGCTTAGTCCCCAGGGGGCCCAGGGGTCAGCCCCAGCATTTT. Translation gives CASSLVPRGPRGQPQHF.

The rearrangement uses TRBV6-1 and TRBJ1-1; a possible D gene is TRBD1 (5 bases). In germline, CDR1 is MNHNS, CDR2 SASEGT. V shed 0 bases and J shed 5 bases, with 7 bases lying between them. The CDR3 covers 13 residues. CDR3 amino acids: CASSEARGTEAFF. The CDR3 region has the DNA TGTGCCAGCAGTGAAGCCCGGGGGACTGAAGCTTTCTTT.

Only a few counts were recorded for this clone. V gene TRBV12-3 or TRBV12-4 combines with J gene TRBJ2-7; TRBD1 matches 8 bases. The CDR3 extends over 13 amino acids. J lost 7 bases, V lost 6 bases, and 8 bases had no gene match. The CDR3 DNA sequence: TGTGCCAGCAGCCCCAGGGGGCTAGGGGAGCAGTACTTC. Its translation is CASSPRGLGEQYF.

CDR3 residues: CASILPTGGDQPQHF. In nucleotides, the CDR3 is TGTGCCAGCATCTTACCGACAGGTGGGGACCAGCCCCAGCATTTT. The chain has TRBV25-1 and TRBJ1-5; D possibly corresponds to TRBD1 (6 bases). Per the germline V gene, CDR1 is MGHDK and CDR2 is SYGVNS. There are 15 residues in the CDR3. V gave up 7 bases and J gave up 7 bases, with 20 bases separating them.

This chain connects TRBV9 to TRBJ2-2, with TRBD1 matching over 9 bases. The CDR3 is 18 amino acids. CDR1 is SGDLS and CDR2 is YYNGEE in the germline V gene. With 4 bases clipped from V and 1 base from J, the junction kept 11 bases outside the gene matches. The CDR3 loop is CASSPGTGRLGNTGELFF. The DNA of the CDR3 is TGTGCCAGCAGCCCCGGGACAGGGAGGTTGGGGAACACCGGGGAGCTGTTTTTT. The whole variable domain, filled in from reference TRBV9 and TRBJ2-2, reads DSGVTQTPKHLITATGQRVTLRCSPRSGDLSVYWYQQSLDQGLQFLIQYYNGEERAKGNILERFSAQQFPDLHSELNLSSLELGDSALYFCASSPGTGRLGNTGELFFGEGSRLTVL.